This T cell receptor (beta chain) was observed in a study of T cells after yellow fever vaccination. Across the whole study: Preparing low-cell-number fractions relied on SMART-Seq v4 Ultra Low Input. Study findings and constraints: Faster peaking, at day 5 versus 15, marked a secondary response that was weaker.

Turning to this clonotype: Its antigen remains unidentified.

TCRdb re-called the 5' RACE reads through MiXCR, storing one row per CDR3 protein. The sample lists some 550,000 distinct CDR3 sequences; about 19% were seen once. V was clipped by 3 bases and J by 1 base, with 12 bases between them. The CDR3 contains 16 residues. CDR1 is SGHTA, CDR2 FQGNSA, per germline. Sequences were derived from PBMCs, sampled 15 days after the yellow fever booster vaccination. The source is a man younger than 40 who received the YFV17D yellow fever vaccine. The rearrangement uses TRBV7-2 and TRBJ2-2; TRBD2 is a possible D gene (6 bases). The chain's CDR3 is CASSFTGAGNTGELFF. In nucleotides, the CDR3 is TGTGCCAGCAGCTTCACGGGAGCGGGGAACACCGGGGAGCTGTTTTTT. The entire variable domain, with the rest obtained from reference TRBV7-2 and TRBJ2-2, is as follows: GAGVSQSPSNKVTEKGKDVELRCDPISGHTALYWYRQSLGQGLEFLIYFQGNSAPDKSGLPSDRFSAERTGGSVSTLTIQRTQQEDSAVYLCASSFTGAGNTGELFFGEGSRLTVL.